The clone carrying this TCR beta chain was picked up one time. This record belongs to a study of blood T cell repertoires in COVID-19. Study in general: There were acute and convalescent COVID-19 samples, and they came from the United States, Italy and Spain. Sources were T cells, B-cell-depleted T cells, or PBMCs; the material itself was cDNA or gDNA.

In germline, CDR1 is SGHKS, CDR2 YYEKEE (reference sequence). The CDR3 runs to 16 residues. V gave up 3 bases and J gave up 0 bases, with 15 bases separating them. Authors' analysis steps: Amplified reference gene primers provided the basis for estimating nucleated cell counts. Repertoires were generated with immunoSEQ multiplex PCR, while TCRdb's copy carries only in-frame clones and drops some. That table gives V, J and clone size, and the DNA gave D and trimming. In the table there are some 150,000 clones, 85% of which are singletons. The chain uses TRBV5-5 and TRBJ1-2; D remains unclear. The receptor was isolated from a woman in her thirties or forties with active or convalescent COVID-19. The specimen sequenced was peripheral blood. The CDR3 nucleotides read TGTGCCAGCAGCTCCGGGGTTGGGGTGCCTAACTATGGCTACACCTTC. Its translation: CASSSGVGVPNYGYTF.